This TCR beta chain was recovered during a study of blood T cell repertoires in COVID-19. Across the study: COVID-19 samples from acute and convalescent phases originated in the United States, Italy and Spain.

Membership in each cohort depended on participant-reported clinical history. The recovered donors of Cohort 3 showed two negative PCRs, clearance, or symptom resolution. As originally analysed: Estimates of nucleated cell counts were drawn from the amplification of reference gene primers. Sequencing was performed with immunoSEQ multiplex PCR; in TCRdb, only in-frame clones are kept and a portion is missing. The V and J calls and clone size come from that table; D and trimming were worked out from the DNA. This sample has some 300,000 clones, with 89% found just once. Germline V gives CDR1 LNHDA, CDR2 SQIVND (reference sequence). The CDR3 has 19 residues. The J segment lost 3 bases and the V segment lost 4 bases, leaving 13 bases of the junction unmatched.

The TCR was taken from a woman aged 30 to 39 who had recovered from COVID-19. The chain carries TRBV19 and TRBJ2-7; 15 nucleotides align to TRBD2. Sample: PBMCs or T cells enriched from blood (not recorded which). CDR3 amino acids: CASSKVSGLAGGPGYEQYF. CDR3 nucleotide sequence: TGTGCCAGTAGTAAGGTCTCAGGACTAGCGGGAGGGCCAGGCTACGAGCAGTACTTC.